In its sample, the clone carrying this T cell receptor (beta chain) was seen many times. Its antigen is undetermined. TCR beta CDR3 sequences were amplified from RNA transcripts. TCR CDR3 underwent first-round RT-PCR with the HTBI primer set. TCRdb passed the multiplex PCR reads through MiXCR, listing each CDR3 protein once. This sample has roughly 570,000 distinct CDR3 sequences; approximately 44% occur once, and the top ten carry around 8%. The data were taken from a study of T cells in Graves' hyperthyroidism and ophthalmopathy. After removal of 5 bases from V and 8 bases from J, the junction contained 9 bases not matched to a gene. The CDR3 has 15 residues. Hyperthyroidism had been newly diagnosed in patients aged 18 to 65, and its duration was under 2 months. Points from the study as a whole: Blood also carried most thyroid clonotypes expanded above 0.001. The model made its ophthalmopathy prediction, and onset followed a median 6.5 months later.

The sample consisted of peripheral blood or thyroid tissue (not recorded which). The clonotype was recovered from a woman under 30 with Graves' hyperthyroidism. This chain connects TRBV12-3 or TRBV12-4 to TRBJ1-2, with 12 positions matching TRBD1. CDR3 region: CASSEPGQGADGYTF. Here the CDR3 DNA reads TGTGCCAGCAGTGAACCGGGACAGGGGGCAGACGGCTACACCTTC.